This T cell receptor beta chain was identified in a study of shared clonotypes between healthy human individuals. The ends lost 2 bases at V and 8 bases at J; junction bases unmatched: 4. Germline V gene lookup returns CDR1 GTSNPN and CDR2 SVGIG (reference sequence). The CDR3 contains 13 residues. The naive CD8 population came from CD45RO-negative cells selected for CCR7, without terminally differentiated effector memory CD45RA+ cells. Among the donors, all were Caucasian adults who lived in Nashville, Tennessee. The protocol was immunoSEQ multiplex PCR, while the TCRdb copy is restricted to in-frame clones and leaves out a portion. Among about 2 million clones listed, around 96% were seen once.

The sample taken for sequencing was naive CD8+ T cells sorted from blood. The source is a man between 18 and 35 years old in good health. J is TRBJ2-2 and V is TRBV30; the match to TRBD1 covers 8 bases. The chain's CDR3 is CAWSYQGAGELFF. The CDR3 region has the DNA TGTGCCTGGAGTTATCAGGGGGCGGGGGAGCTGTTTTTT.